The sequence of this TCR beta chain was determined in a study of blood T cell repertoires in COVID-19. On the study more broadly: Donors in the United States, Italy and Spain gave samples during acute or convalescent COVID-19. The analysed material was cDNA or gDNA that came from T cells, B-cell-depleted T cells, or PBMCs.

Study processing details: Reference gene primers were amplified, and this amplification served to estimate nucleated cell counts. Using immunoSEQ multiplex PCR, the repertoire was profiled, and TCRdb retains in-frame clones only, with some absent. V, J and clone size reflect that table, while D and trimming were determined from the DNA. The repertoire holds 250,000 to 350,000 clones, around 89% seen once, with about 0.8% in the top ten. Germline V CDR1 and CDR2: MDHEN, SYDVKM. The CDR3 has 14 amino acids. Trimming left V 7 bases short and J 7 bases short, with 16 bases between. The sequence was obtained from a man aged 25 to 45 with acute or convalescent COVID-19. The chain joins TRBV28 to TRBJ1-4, with D unresolved. Sequencing was carried out using peripheral blood. The CDR3 DNA follows: TGTGCCAGCACCAATTTTCAGGATGGTGAAAAACTGTTTTTT. It codes for CASTNFQDGEKLFF.